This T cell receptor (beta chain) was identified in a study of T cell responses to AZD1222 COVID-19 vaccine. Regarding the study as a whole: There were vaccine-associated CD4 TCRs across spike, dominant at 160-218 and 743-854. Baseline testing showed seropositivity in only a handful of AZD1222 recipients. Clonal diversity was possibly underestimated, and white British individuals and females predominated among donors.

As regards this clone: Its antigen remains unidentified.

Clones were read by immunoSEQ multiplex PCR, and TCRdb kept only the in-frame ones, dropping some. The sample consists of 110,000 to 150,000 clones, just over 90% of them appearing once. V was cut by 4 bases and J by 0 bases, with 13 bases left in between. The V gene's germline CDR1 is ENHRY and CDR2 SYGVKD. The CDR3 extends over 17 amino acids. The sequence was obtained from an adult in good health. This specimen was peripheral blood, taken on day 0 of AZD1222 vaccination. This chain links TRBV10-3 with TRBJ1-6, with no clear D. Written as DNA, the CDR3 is TGTGCCATCAGTGGGCGGAACCGAAACTCCTATAATTCACCCCTCCACTTT. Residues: CAISGRNRNSYNSPLHF.